Detailed here is one TCR beta chain. Antigen: not known. RNA transcripts provided the source from which TCR beta CDR3 regions were amplified. The study used the HTBI primer set for a first-round RT-PCR of the TCR CDR3. MiXCR was run by TCRdb on the multiplex PCR reads, yielding one entry per CDR3 protein. The sample lists 530,000 or so distinct CDR3 sequences, around 42% occurring once. The study defined stable Graves' hyperthyroidism as no ophthalmopathy progression within 18 months. Hyperthyroidism patients were newly diagnosed, had disease duration under 2 months, and were aged 18 to 65 years. These data originate in a study of T cells in Graves' hyperthyroidism and ophthalmopathy. Broader study findings: Blood also showed most of the thyroid clonotypes that were expanded above 0.001. The model anticipated ophthalmopathy a median about six months pre-onset.

The trim removed 0 bases at V and 0 bases at J, leaving 5 bases unmatched. CDR1 is MNHNY, CDR2 SVGAGI, per germline (reference sequence). The CDR3 is 17 amino acids. Material for sequencing was peripheral blood or thyroid tissue (not recorded which). The receptor was isolated from a woman under 30 with Graves' hyperthyroidism. The genes are TRBV6-6 and TRBJ2-5; 9 nucleotides agree with TRBD1. CDR3 DNA: TGTGCCAGCAGTTACTCGCGCGGGACAGGGTACCAAGAGACCCAGTACTTC. Translating it yields CASSYSRGTGYQETQYF.